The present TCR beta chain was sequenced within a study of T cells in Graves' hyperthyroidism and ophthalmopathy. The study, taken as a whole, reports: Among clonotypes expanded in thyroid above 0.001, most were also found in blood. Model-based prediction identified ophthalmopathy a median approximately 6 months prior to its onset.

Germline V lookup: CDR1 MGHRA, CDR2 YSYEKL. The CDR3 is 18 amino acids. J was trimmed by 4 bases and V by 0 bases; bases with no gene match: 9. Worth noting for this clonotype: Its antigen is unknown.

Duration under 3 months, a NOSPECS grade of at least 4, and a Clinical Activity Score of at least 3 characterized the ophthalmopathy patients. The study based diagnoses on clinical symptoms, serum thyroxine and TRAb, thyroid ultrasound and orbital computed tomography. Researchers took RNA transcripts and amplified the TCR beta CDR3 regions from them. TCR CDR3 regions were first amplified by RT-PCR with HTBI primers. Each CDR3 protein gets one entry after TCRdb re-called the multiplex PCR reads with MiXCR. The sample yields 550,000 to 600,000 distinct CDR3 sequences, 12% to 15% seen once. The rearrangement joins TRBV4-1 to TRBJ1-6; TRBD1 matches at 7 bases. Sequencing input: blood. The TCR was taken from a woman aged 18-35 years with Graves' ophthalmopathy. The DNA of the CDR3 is TGCGCCAGCAGCCAAGATGTAGACAGGGTCGGTTATAATTCACCCCTCCACTTT. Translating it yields CASSQDVDRVGYNSPLHF.